What follows describes a single T cell receptor (beta chain). Antigen: not known. PCR was performed a second time for about 6 to 12 cycles using a sample-barcoded 5' primer and a J-beta primer mix. Each cDNA molecule received a tag from a template-switch adaptor that had 12 random nucleotides. One entry per CDR3 protein results from TCRdb running MiXCR on the 5' RACE reads. The sample yields nearly 1 million distinct CDR3 sequences, about 53% seen once. The record originates from a study of blood T cells in healthy people across ages. Findings and caveats of the study: When set beside aged donors, long-lived donors presented more naive CD4+ cells and higher diversity. PBMCs were not sorted, which prevented a conclusive comparison of naive versus antigen-experienced cells.

At least 5.5 micrograms of total RNA were extracted per sample. CDR3 length equals 13 residues. Trimming took off 6 bases at V and 3 bases at J, with 11 bases between the two ends. The chain combines TRBV12-3 or TRBV12-4 with TRBJ1-2; perhaps TRBD1 as D (6 bases). The clonotype comes from a woman in her fifties or sixties in good health. The sequenced sample consisted of blood. The CDR3 loop is CASSEQGYYGYTF. The CDR3 DNA reads as TGTGCCAGCAGCGAACAGGGTTACTATGGCTACACCTTC.